This passage covers 25 T cell receptor beta chains from one sample sequenced in a study of cytomegalovirus exposure and HLA in healthy donors. With 60 Vbeta and 13 Jbeta primers, the PCR was carried out. TCRdb's copy holds only in-frame clones and misses some; the assay was immunoSEQ multiplex PCR. The sample holds around 44,000 clones, around 90% seen once. The sample was PBMCs. Receptors originate from a woman aged 40-49 years in good health and CMV-seropositive.

The rearrangement links TRBV5-1 to TRBJ2-7; 9 bases fit TRBD2. Germline V lookup: CDR1 SGHRS, CDR2 YFSETQ. V gave up 0 bases and J gave up 5 bases; unmatched junction bases: 12. The CDR3 extends over 17 amino acids. CDR3 in amino acids: CASSLGVTGTSFNEQYF. For the CDR3, the DNA is TGCGCCAGCAGCTTGGGTGTTACCGGGACTAGCTTCAACGAGCAGTACTTC.

The gene calls are TRBV5-4 and TRBJ2-7; the match to TRBD2 covers 10 bases. The germline V gene has CDR1 SGHNT and CDR2 YYREEE (reference sequence). V lost 4 bases, J lost 1 base, and 5 bases stayed unmatched. The CDR3 has 15 residues. In nucleotides, the CDR3 is TGTGCCAGCAGCCCTAGCGGGGGCCTTTCCTACGAGCAGTACTTC. Translated: CASSPSGGLSYEQYF.

The V call is TRBV7-9, the J call TRBJ2-2; D uncertain. V shed 5 bases and J shed 7 bases, with 5 bases lying between them. Per germline, CDR1 SEHNR and CDR2 FQNEAQ (reference sequence). This CDR3 is 11 amino acids long. The CDR3 is CASSLYGELFF. The CDR3 DNA is TGTGCCAGCAGCCTCTACGGGGAGCTGTTTTTT.

This chain connects TRBV7-2 to TRBJ1-4; perhaps TRBD1 as D (5 bases). Between the trimmed V and J ends, which lost 5 bases and 8 bases, there was a span of 24 bases. This CDR3 comprises 17 residues. CDR1 and CDR2 (germline): SGHTA, FQGNSA. DNA for the CDR3: TGTGCCAGCAGCGCAGAGGTGTTGGGCAGGGTGAGCGAAAAACTGTTTTTT. Protein: CASSAEVLGRVSEKLFF.

The gene calls are TRBV7-2 and TRBJ2-3, with TRBD2 matching over 13 bases. Germline CDR1 reads SGHTA; CDR2 reads FQGNSA. V trimming: 5 bases; J trimming: 6 bases; junction bases outside the gene matches: 5. The CDR3 is made up of 15 amino acids. CDR3 sequence (DNA): TGTGCCAGCAGCCAGACTAGCGGGGGGTTTGATACGCAGTATTTT. Amino acids: CASSQTSGGFDTQYF.

The V gene is TRBV25-1, the J gene TRBJ2-2, with a weak D call TRBD1 (6 bases). CDR3 length equals 14 residues. Germline assignment: CDR1 MGHDK and CDR2 SYGVNS. The germline V and J ends were trimmed by 2 bases and 5 bases, with 9 bases remaining between them. The CDR3 region is CASSEGGATGELFF. The CDR3 DNA follows: TGTGCCAGCAGTGAAGGGGGCGCAACCGGGGAGCTGTTTTTT.

This clone has more than one count but fewer than ten. The genes are TRBV6-5 and TRBJ2-7; 8 nucleotides align to TRBD2. After removal of 0 bases from V and 6 bases from J, the junction contained 10 bases not matched to a gene. CDR1 and CDR2 from the germline V gene are MNHEY and SVGAGI. The CDR3 consists of 16 residues. In DNA, the CDR3 is TGTGCCAGCAGTTACTCGAGTGGTAGCGGGATTCGCGAGCAGTACTTC. This translates into CASSYSSGSGIREQYF.

This clone was seen a handful of times. CDR3 sequence reads: CASSLNAGDTQYF. The CDR3 DNA is TGTGCCAGCAGCTTAAACGCGGGAGATACGCAGTATTTT. This sequence joins TRBV7-3 and TRBJ2-3; tentative D call: TRBD2 (5 bases). Trimming took 1 base from V and 5 from J, leaving 7 bases between them. CDR3 length: 13 residues. The V gene's germline CDR1 is SGHTA and CDR2 FQGTGA.

The chain is built from TRBV6-1 and TRBJ2-2; D not certain. CDR1 MNHNS and CDR2 SASEGT come from the germline V gene. V lost 2 bases and J lost 0, with 7 bases in between. The CDR3 is 15 residues long. CDR3 in amino acids: CASSEFRTNTGELFF. CDR3 in DNA: TGTGCCAGCAGTGAATTCAGGACGAACACCGGGGAGCTGTTTTTT.

The chain carries TRBV30 and TRBJ2-1, with 13 bases matching TRBD2. The CDR3 contains 17 residues. V shed 3 bases and J 9 bases; nucleotides not matched to a gene: 14. CDR1 is GTSNPN and CDR2 is SVGIG in the germline V gene (reference sequence). This CDR3 reads CAWRNGVLAGGPGEQFF. The CDR3 bases are TGTGCCTGGAGGAATGGGGTACTAGCGGGGGGGCCGGGTGAGCAGTTCTTC. Full variable domain (remainder filled in from reference TRBV30 and TRBJ2-1): SQTIHQWPATLVQPVGSPLSLECTVEGTSNPNLYWYRQAAGRGLQLLFYSVGIGQISSEVPQNLSASRPQDRQFILSSKKLLLSDSGFYLCAWRNGVLAGGPGEQFFGPGTRLTVL.

This clone was counted a few times. This chain uses TRBV5-5 with TRBJ1-5; 10 bases line up with TRBD1. This CDR3 is 15 amino acids long. V lost 1 base and J lost 7; bases outside the gene matches: 5. Germline V gene lookup returns CDR1 SGHKS and CDR2 YYEKEE (reference sequence). The CDR3 protein is CASSLPGTGEQPQHF. The DNA for the CDR3 is TGTGCCAGCAGCTTGCCCGGGACAGGGGAGCAGCCCCAGCATTTT.

The V gene is TRBV30, the J gene TRBJ2-3; TRBD2 matches at 12 bases. Germline-derived CDR1 and CDR2 are GTSNPN and SVGIG (reference sequence). This CDR3 is built from 14 residues. The CDR3 nucleotides read TGTGCTCTAGGACTAGCGGGGATCACAGATACGCAGTATTTT. Protein product: CALGLAGITDTQYF.

The chain carries TRBV2 and TRBJ2-5; 9 bases fit TRBD2. The CDR3 spans 16 residues. V dropped 1 base and J dropped 2; count of bases not matched to a gene: 5. Germline assignment: CDR1 SNHLY and CDR2 FYNNEI. CDR3 sequence: CASSEELAGVQETQYF. The DNA of the CDR3 is TGTGCCAGCAGTGAAGAACTAGCGGGCGTACAAGAGACCCAGTACTTC.

J is TRBJ2-7 and V is TRBV7-2; a weak D match, TRBD2 (5 bases). This CDR3 has 15 residues. The V gene lost 5 bases and the J gene lost 6 bases, with 20 bases spanning the gap. CDR1 SGHTA and CDR2 FQGNSA come from the germline V gene. CDR3 nucleotides: TGTGCCAGCAGCACTCTTCTATCGGGGAACTTCGAGCAGTACTTC. Translation: CASSTLLSGNFEQYF.

This chain joins TRBV9 and TRBJ2-2, with 16 bases aligning to TRBD2. Germline values: CDR1 SGDLS, CDR2 YYNGEE. Trimming removed 2 bases from V and 6 bases from J; junction bases left unmatched: 1. There are 16 residues in the CDR3. CDR3 protein: CASSVGLAGGSGELFF. CDR3 sequence (DNA): TGTGCCAGCAGCGTGGGACTAGCGGGGGGGTCCGGGGAGCTGTTTTTT.

The chain joins TRBV28 to TRBJ2-2; 10 nucleotides agree with TRBD2. Germline assignment: CDR1 MDHEN and CDR2 SYDVKM. The V segment lost 3 bases and the J segment 4 bases; nucleotides outside the gene matches: 11. The CDR3 totals 18 residues. The CDR3 bases are TGTGCCAGCAGTTTCAGCGGGAGGGCCTATGAGGGCACCGGGGAGCTGTTTTTT. Translating it yields CASSFSGRAYEGTGELFF.

The V and J genes are TRBV16 and TRBJ2-7, with 8 bases matching TRBD1. V shed 4 bases and J 2 bases; nucleotides not matched to a gene: 13. The germline V gene encodes CDR1 KGHSY and CDR2 FQNENV. The CDR3 consists of 17 residues. CDR3 protein: CASSPYRGEAATYEQYF. The CDR3 DNA is TGTGCCAGCAGCCCCTACAGGGGGGAGGCGGCCACCTACGAGCAGTACTTC.

Regarding this clone: This same CDR3 is encoded by further DNA sequences in the sample. V gene TRBV19 combines with J gene TRBJ1-4; 9 nucleotides agree with TRBD1. Germline CDR1 and CDR2: LNHDA and SQIVND (reference sequence). The CDR3 contains 14 residues. The J segment lost 6 bases and the V segment lost 8 bases, leaving 7 bases of the junction unmatched. In nucleotides, the CDR3 is TGTGCCAGTCGAAACAGGGGGCGGGATGAAAAACTGTTTTTT. Amino acid sequence: CASRNRGRDEKLFF.

This clone is a singleton in its sample. The DNA for the CDR3 is TGCGCCAGCAGCCAATTAATCGACAGCTTTCAGTACTTC. It encodes CASSQLIDSFQYF. This chain joins TRBV4-1 and TRBJ2-4; D may be TRBD1 (5 bases). Germline-derived CDR1 and CDR2 are MGHRA and YSYEKL. Between the trimmed V and J ends, which lost 2 bases and 11 bases, there was a span of 13 bases. The CDR3 has 13 residues.

Notes on this clone: The sample contains more than one DNA sequence encoding this CDR3. The chain links TRBV18 to TRBJ2-5, with D possibly TRBD2 on 5 matching bases. CDR1 is KGHSH and CDR2 is LQKENI in the germline V gene. This CDR3 region has 16 residues. Trimming left V 3 bases short and J 2 bases short, with 16 bases between. CDR3: CASSPRRAGLQETQYF. CDR3 nucleotide sequence: TGTGCCAGCTCACCCCGACGCGCGGGCCTTCAAGAGACCCAGTACTTC.

V usage is TRBV15 and J usage is TRBJ2-1; weak D call: TRBD2 (6 bases). Germline values: CDR1 LNHNV, CDR2 YYDKDF (reference sequence). V lost 8 bases and J lost 16, with 12 bases in between. The CDR3 sequence is 9 residues long. Here the CDR3 DNA reads TGTGCCACCGCCCTGGAGGGTTTCTTC. Translating gives CATALEGFF.

This chain uses TRBV11-2 with TRBJ2-5; 8 nucleotides align to TRBD1. The CDR3 has 14 residues. Unmatched junction bases numbered 8, after V lost 7 bases and J lost 4 bases. Germline values: CDR1 SGHAT, CDR2 FQNNGV. For the CDR3, the DNA is TGTGCCAGCACCAGGACAGGGCTTGTAGAGACCCAGTACTTC. Translation gives CASTRTGLVETQYF.

The chain employs TRBV9 and TRBJ2-5, with 7 nucleotides matching TRBD2. This CDR3 spans 14 amino acids. V was pared by 2 bases and J by 5 bases, with 6 bases of the junction left unmatched. Germline V gives CDR1 SGDLS, CDR2 YYNGEE. The CDR3 is CASSVASGWETQYF. The CDR3 DNA reads TGTGCCAGCAGCGTCGCTAGCGGCTGGGAGACCCAGTACTTC.

The rearrangement uses TRBV11-2 and TRBJ2-5, with TRBD2 identical over 9 bases. This CDR3 is 16 amino acids long. The germline CDR1 and CDR2 sequences are SGHAT and FQNNGV. J lost 3 bases, V lost 5 bases, and 10 bases had no gene match. The CDR3 spells CASSGSGLAGKETQYF. CDR3 coding DNA: TGTGCCAGCAGCGGGTCGGGGCTAGCGGGAAAAGAGACCCAGTACTTC.

This chain connects TRBV19 to TRBJ2-7; 7 bases map to TRBD2. The CDR3 sequence is 15 residues long. Germline values: CDR1 LNHDA, CDR2 SQIVND (reference sequence). Germline trimming cut 4 bases from V and 5 bases from J; bases unmatched to any gene: 11. The DNA of the CDR3 is TGTGCCAGTAGTACCCCGGGACTACGTTCGGACGAGCAGTACTTC. The encoded protein is CASSTPGLRSDEQYF.